This T cell receptor beta chain was captured by sequencing in a study of Graves' ophthalmopathy and Graves' hyperthyroidism. As concerns this clonotype: Its specificity is unknown.

None of the included patients had other autoimmune diseases, uncontrolled infections, pregnancy or lactation, as these led to exclusion. Out of about 9.6 ml of fresh peripheral blood, PBMCs were obtained. Overall study results and limits: A model of 13 signatures distinguished ophthalmopathy from stable hyperthyroidism at approximately 90% sensitivity and 70% to 84% specificity.

Trimming removed 5 bases from V and 4 bases from J, with 14 bases in between. In germline, CDR1 is DFQATT, CDR2 SNEGSKA (reference sequence). The CDR3 runs 13 residues. RNA transcripts yielded amplified TCR beta CDR3 regions. Second-round multiplex PCR came after first-round RT-PCR with HTBI primers. From the multiplex PCR reads, TCRdb called clonotypes with MiXCR, one entry per CDR3 protein. The sample comprises 650,000 to 900,000 distinct CDR3 sequences, around 40% of which are singletons, and about 40% rests with the top ten. Sequencing was done on a sample of peripheral blood. The receptor was isolated from an adult man with Graves' ophthalmopathy. The chain joins TRBV20-1 to TRBJ1-2; D is perhaps TRBD1 (6 bases). In DNA form, the CDR3 reads TGCAGTGCTGACCCAGGGGAAAGCTATGGCTACACCTTC. Protein product: CSADPGESYGYTF.